The 12 T cell receptor beta chains below all came from one sample that was sequenced in a study of blood T cells in healthy people across ages (dated by TCRdb to the mid-2010s). The library was made by 5' RACE. The sequencing machine was an Illumina HiSeq 2500. A second PCR of about 6 to 12 cycles was run with a J-beta primer mix and a sample-barcoded 5' primer. Through fastp at Q25 and MiXCR, TCRdb rebuilt clones from the public reads, retaining in-frame beta chains. Each CDR3 protein gets just one entry, which takes the most common genes and DNA from the rows behind it. In this sample the table shows 650,000 to 1,000,000 distinct CDR3 sequences, about 34% of which occur a single time. The top ten hold roughly 13% of the sample. Sequenced input: blood. The receptor source for this set is a man aged 18 to 30 in good health.

The chain links TRBV7-8 to TRBJ1-2, with a possible D match to TRBD1 (6 bases). The germline CDR1 and CDR2 sequences are SGHVS and FQNEAQ. The CDR3 length is 13 residues. V gave up 5 bases and J gave up 7 bases, with 14 bases separating them. The CDR3 coding sequence is TGTGCCAGCAGCGATCGGACAGTGTTTGGCTACACCTTC. Its protein product is CASSDRTVFGYTF.

This clonotype was observed a few times. The chain has TRBV20-1 and TRBJ1-2, with D tentatively TRBD1 (6 bases). Trimming stripped 6 bases from V and 3 bases from J, with 17 bases between. This CDR3 spans 14 amino acids. Per the germline V gene, CDR1 is DFQATT and CDR2 is SNEGSKA (reference sequence). CDR3 sequence: CSALQGEGDYGYTF. The CDR3 nucleotides read TGCAGTGCGTTACAGGGAGAGGGGGACTATGGCTACACCTTC.

The sample holds one count of this clonotype. This chain joins TRBV5-1 and TRBJ1-1; a weak D match, TRBD1 (6 bases). Germline V gene data show CDR1 as SGHRS and CDR2 as YFSETQ. The CDR3 totals 20 residues. V was shortened by 0 bases and J by 3 bases, with 27 bases between the two germline ends. CDR3 protein: CASSLVGSRYGPNRDTEAFF. The DNA of the CDR3 is TGCGCCAGCAGCTTGGTGGGGAGCCGGTATGGTCCTAACAGGGACACTGAAGCTTTCTTT.

As for this clonotype: The junction departs from the called germline gene at one end, perhaps through a read error. V gene TRBV12-3 or TRBV12-4 combines with J gene TRBJ1-6; D unclear. The CDR3 length is 11 residues. CDR3 DNA sequence: TGTGCCAGCAGTTTCACGTCACTCCTCCACTTT. It translates to CASSFTSLLHF.

This rearrangement joins TRBV19 to TRBJ2-1, with 10 positions matching TRBD1. There are 17 residues in the CDR3. The trim removed 3 bases at V and 1 base at J, leaving 6 bases unmatched. Germline loops: CDR1 LNHDA, CDR2 SQIVND (reference sequence). The CDR3 DNA is TGTGCCAGTAGTATTAAAGGGACAGGGGTTTCCTACAATGAGCAGTTCTTC. Its protein is CASSIKGTGVSYNEQFF.

This clonotype turned up a few times. This rearrangement joins TRBV4-1 to TRBJ1-1; D remains ambiguous. The CDR3 loop spans 13 amino acids. Trimming shortened V by 2 bases and J by 4 bases, and 8 bases separated the two germline ends. Germline values: CDR1 MGHRA, CDR2 YSYEKL. This chain's CDR3 is CASSQTRSTEAFF. CDR3 bases: TGCGCCAGCAGCCAAACACGAAGCACTGAAGCTTTCTTT.

The chain has TRBV12-3 or TRBV12-4 and TRBJ1-2; D perhaps matches TRBD1 (5 bases). Trimming cost V 3 bases and J 7 bases, with 12 bases left between them. The CDR3 runs 13 residues. The CDR3 loop reads CASSFPSRGGYTF. The CDR3 DNA is TGTGCCAGCAGTTTTCCCAGTAGGGGTGGCTACACCTTC.

This clonotype has just one count. The V call is TRBV20-1, the J call TRBJ1-1; the D is unclear. The CDR3 has 14 amino acids. V gave up 0 bases and J gave up 0 bases, with 8 bases separating them. Germline CDR1 is DFQATT and CDR2 is SNEGSKA (reference sequence). CDR3 region: CSARDPRMNTEAFF. CDR3 DNA sequence: TGCAGTGCTAGAGATCCGAGAATGAACACTGAAGCTTTCTTT.

This chain connects TRBV6-5 to TRBJ2-2; TRBD1 agrees at 8 bases. The germline gives CDR1 MNHEY, CDR2 SVGAGI. Trimming took 8 bases from V and 3 from J; bases not matched to a gene: 5. The CDR3 contains 14 residues. The CDR3 reads CASGMTGDTGELFF. In nucleotides, the CDR3 is TGTGCCAGCGGGATGACAGGGGACACCGGGGAGCTGTTTTTT.

This clonotype came up a few times. This chain links TRBV27 with TRBJ2-3, with 8 bases identical to TRBD2. The germline gives CDR1 MNHEY, CDR2 SMNVEV (reference sequence). The CDR3 loop spans 15 amino acids. Trimming at V came to 6 bases and at J to 2 bases, leaving 7 bases not matched to a gene. The CDR3 reads CASSGRAGATDTQYF. CDR3 in DNA: TGTGCCAGCAGCGGCCGAGCGGGGGCCACAGATACGCAGTATTTT.

At least ten counts were recorded for this clonotype. J is TRBJ2-2 and V is TRBV7-9; D gene uncertain. Trimming removed 2 bases at V and 8 bases at J, with 3 bases between. Germline V gene data show CDR1 as SEHNR and CDR2 as FQNEAQ (reference sequence). The CDR3 spans 11 residues. The DNA of the CDR3 is TGTGCCAGCAGCTTATCGGGGGAGCTGTTTTTT. This translates into CASSLSGELFF.

This clonotype showed up many times. CDR3 coding DNA: TGTGCCAGCACCAGAGGGGACTCCCGATTCAATGAGCAGTTCTTC. Translated, it gives CASTRGDSRFNEQFF. V gene TRBV12-3 or TRBV12-4 combines with J gene TRBJ2-1, with D tentatively TRBD2 (6 bases). Trimming took 7 bases from V and 6 from J, leaving 19 bases between them. This CDR3 is 15 amino acids long.